The clone carrying this T cell receptor (beta chain) was counted ten times or more. Its antigen is still unknown. Germline values: CDR1 MNHNS, CDR2 SASEGT. V shed 2 bases and J 1 base; nucleotides not matched to a gene: 1. This CDR3 has 15 amino acids. Time point indicated: newly diagnosed GD, antithyroid drugs for less than 3 months. Researchers made the TCR library from RNA that was extracted from PBMCs. This sample is drawn from a study of regulatory T cells in long-lasting Graves disease. Study outcomes and limitations: Persistent disease was associated with favored TRBV28 usage and with favored use of TRBJ1-2 and TRBJ2-5.

CDR3 regions were amplified by Arm-PCR using iRepertoire HTBI primers to build TCR beta libraries. TCRdb fed the multiplex PCR reads into MiXCR, producing one record per CDR3 protein. This sample has around 500,000 distinct CDR3 sequences, with about 12% found just once. This sample was shared with a second study, whose subject was T cells in Graves' hyperthyroidism and ophthalmopathy. Per that paper: With the HTBI primer set, the TCR CDR3 went through a first round of RT-PCR. A 13 V-J signature model discriminated ophthalmopathy versus stable hyperthyroidism.

The sample here was peripheral blood mononuclear cells (PBMCs), taken at new diagnosis, from a patient treated with antithyroid drugs. The source of this sequence is a woman in her 30s with Graves disease. This rearrangement joins TRBV6-1 to TRBJ2-5, with TRBD2 identical over 10 bases. Here the CDR3 reads CASSEWTSGQETQYF. The CDR3 DNA is TGTGCCAGCAGTGAATGGACTAGCGGCCAAGAGACCCAGTACTTC.